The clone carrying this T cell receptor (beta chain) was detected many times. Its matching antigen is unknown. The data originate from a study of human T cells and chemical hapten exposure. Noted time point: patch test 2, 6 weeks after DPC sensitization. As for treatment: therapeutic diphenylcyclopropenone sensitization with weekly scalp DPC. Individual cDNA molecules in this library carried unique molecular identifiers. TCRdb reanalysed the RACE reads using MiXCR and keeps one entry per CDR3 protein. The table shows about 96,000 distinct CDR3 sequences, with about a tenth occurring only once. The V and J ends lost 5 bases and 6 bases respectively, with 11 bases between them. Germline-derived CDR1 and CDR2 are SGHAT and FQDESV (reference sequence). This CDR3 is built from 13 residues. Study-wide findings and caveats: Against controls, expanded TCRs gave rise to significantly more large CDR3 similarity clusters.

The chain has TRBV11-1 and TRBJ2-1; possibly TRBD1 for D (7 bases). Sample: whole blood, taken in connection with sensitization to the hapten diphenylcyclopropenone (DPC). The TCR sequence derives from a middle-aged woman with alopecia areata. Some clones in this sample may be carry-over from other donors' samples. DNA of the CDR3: TGTGCCAGCAGCCGCGGGACAGTCAATGAGCAGTTCTTC. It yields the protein CASSRGTVNEQFF.